A selection of T cell receptor beta chains follows, all from one sample in a study of CD8+CD57+ T cells in acquired aplastic anemia. TCRdb reanalysed the reads using MiXCR and keeps one entry per CDR3 protein. The sample carries around 430,000 distinct CDR3 sequences, about a third recorded once. The sequenced sample was sorted CD4+, CD8+, or CD8+CD57+ T cells (not recorded which) from PBMCs. The origin of the receptors is a human donor with aplastic anemia. CDR3s include the opening cysteine and the closing phenylalanine or tryptophan. The order of the fields is J gene, V gene, clone size, D gene, CDR3 DNA, CDR3 protein. The D gene is left open where the match is weak. Size values are once, few and many counts, or a class for expanded clones, and some rows have none.

J gene: TRBJ1-6; V gene: TRBV7-9; clone size: -; D gene: TRBD1; CDR3 DNA: TGTGCCAGCAGCCCAGGGGGCTCCTATAATTCACCCCTCCACTTT; CDR3 protein: CASSPGGSYNSPLHF
J gene: TRBJ1-6; V gene: TRBV7-4; clone size: -; D gene: -; CDR3 DNA: TGTGCCAGCAGTGGCCCGCAGGGAAATAATTCACCCCTCCACTTT; CDR3 protein: CASSGPQGNNSPLHF
J gene: TRBJ2-1; V gene: TRBV19; clone size: few; D gene: TRBD2; CDR3 DNA: TGTGCCAGTAGTAGCCCGGGGGGGGGTAAAGGGAATGAGCAGTTCTTC; CDR3 protein: CASSSPGGGKGNEQFF
J gene: TRBJ1-1; V gene: TRBV5-1; clone size: -; D gene: -; CDR3 DNA: TGCGCCAGCACCATTCAGGCACTGGGGACGAACACTGAAGCTTTCTTT; CDR3 protein: CASTIQALGTNTEAFF
J gene: TRBJ2-5; V gene: TRBV20-1; clone size: many; D gene: TRBD1; CDR3 DNA: TGCAGTGTGTGGGACAGCACCCAAGAGACCCAGTACTTC; CDR3 protein: CSVWDSTQETQYF
J gene: TRBJ2-7; V gene: TRBV19; clone size: many; D gene: -; CDR3 DNA: TGTGCCAGTAGGTCCGGGACCTCCTACGAGCAGTACTTC; CDR3 protein: CASRSGTSYEQYF
J gene: TRBJ1-5; V gene: TRBV12-3/TRBV12-4; clone size: many; D gene: -; CDR3 DNA: TGTGCCAGCAGTTTAGCGCGGAAGGGCAATCAGCCCCAGCATTTT; CDR3 protein: CASSLARKGNQPQHF
J gene: TRBJ1-2; V gene: TRBV15; clone size: -; D gene: -; CDR3 DNA: TGTGCCACCAGCAGAAAACGAGATGGCTACACCTTC; CDR3 protein: CATSRKRDGYTF
J gene: TRBJ1-5; V gene: TRBV6-5; clone size: -; D gene: -; CDR3 DNA: TGTGCCAGCAGTTACACGACTAGCAATCAGCCCCAGCATTTT; CDR3 protein: CASSYTTSNQPQHF
J gene: TRBJ1-2; V gene: TRBV5-1; clone size: few; D gene: TRBD1; CDR3 DNA: TGCGCCAGCAGCTCCAGGGGGCTAAGTGGCTACACCTTC; CDR3 protein: CASSSRGLSGYTF
J gene: TRBJ2-3; V gene: TRBV9; clone size: -; D gene: -; CDR3 DNA: TGTGCCAGCAGCGTAGTCCCTAGGGGGCGGGACACAGATACGCAGTATTTT; CDR3 protein: CASSVVPRGRDTDTQYF
J gene: TRBJ1-2; V gene: TRBV2; clone size: -; D gene: -; CDR3 DNA: TGTGCCAGCAGTGAAGAATTTACCCGTAACTATGGCTACACCTTC; CDR3 protein: CASSEEFTRNYGYTF
J gene: TRBJ1-1; V gene: TRBV30; clone size: -; D gene: TRBD1; CDR3 DNA: TGTGCCTGGAGTGTACGAGGACAGGGCCCCAAGATGGGGAACACTGAAGCTTTCTTT; CDR3 protein: CAWSVRGQGPKMGNTEAFF
J gene: TRBJ2-5; V gene: TRBV10-3; clone size: many; D gene: -; CDR3 DNA: TGTGCCATCAGTTCCCGACAGGGCGGGACGGGACAAGAGACCCAGTACTTC; CDR3 protein: CAISSRQGGTGQETQYF
J gene: TRBJ2-1; V gene: TRBV20-1; clone size: -; D gene: TRBD2; CDR3 DNA: TGCAGTGCTCCGGAGCGGGGGGCCCACAATGAGCAGTTCTTC; CDR3 protein: CSAPERGAHNEQFF
J gene: TRBJ1-1; V gene: TRBV19; clone size: few; D gene: -; CDR3 DNA: TGTGCCAGTAAGGGGCGAACTGAAGCTTTCTTT; CDR3 protein: CASKGRTEAFF
J gene: TRBJ2-5; V gene: TRBV25-1; clone size: -; D gene: -; CDR3 DNA: TGTGCCAGCAGATTGACCCCCGGGCCCGCCGGGACCCAGTACTTC; CDR3 protein: CASRLTPGPAGTQYF
J gene: TRBJ1-5; V gene: TRBV10-2; clone size: -; D gene: TRBD1; CDR3 DNA: TGCGCCAGCACCGGCGGATCTGGGGACAGGGTCCATCAGCCCCAGCATTTT; CDR3 protein: CASTGGSGDRVHQPQHF
J gene: TRBJ1-6; V gene: TRBV5-1; clone size: many; D gene: TRBD1; CDR3 DNA: TGCGCCAGCAGCTTGGGGGCGGACAGGGAGAATTCACCCCTCCACTTT; CDR3 protein: CASSLGADRENSPLHF
J gene: TRBJ1-5; V gene: TRBV9; clone size: many; D gene: -; CDR3 DNA: TGTGCCAGCAGCCGTGAAACCCATCAGCCCCAGCATTTT; CDR3 protein: CASSRETHQPQHF